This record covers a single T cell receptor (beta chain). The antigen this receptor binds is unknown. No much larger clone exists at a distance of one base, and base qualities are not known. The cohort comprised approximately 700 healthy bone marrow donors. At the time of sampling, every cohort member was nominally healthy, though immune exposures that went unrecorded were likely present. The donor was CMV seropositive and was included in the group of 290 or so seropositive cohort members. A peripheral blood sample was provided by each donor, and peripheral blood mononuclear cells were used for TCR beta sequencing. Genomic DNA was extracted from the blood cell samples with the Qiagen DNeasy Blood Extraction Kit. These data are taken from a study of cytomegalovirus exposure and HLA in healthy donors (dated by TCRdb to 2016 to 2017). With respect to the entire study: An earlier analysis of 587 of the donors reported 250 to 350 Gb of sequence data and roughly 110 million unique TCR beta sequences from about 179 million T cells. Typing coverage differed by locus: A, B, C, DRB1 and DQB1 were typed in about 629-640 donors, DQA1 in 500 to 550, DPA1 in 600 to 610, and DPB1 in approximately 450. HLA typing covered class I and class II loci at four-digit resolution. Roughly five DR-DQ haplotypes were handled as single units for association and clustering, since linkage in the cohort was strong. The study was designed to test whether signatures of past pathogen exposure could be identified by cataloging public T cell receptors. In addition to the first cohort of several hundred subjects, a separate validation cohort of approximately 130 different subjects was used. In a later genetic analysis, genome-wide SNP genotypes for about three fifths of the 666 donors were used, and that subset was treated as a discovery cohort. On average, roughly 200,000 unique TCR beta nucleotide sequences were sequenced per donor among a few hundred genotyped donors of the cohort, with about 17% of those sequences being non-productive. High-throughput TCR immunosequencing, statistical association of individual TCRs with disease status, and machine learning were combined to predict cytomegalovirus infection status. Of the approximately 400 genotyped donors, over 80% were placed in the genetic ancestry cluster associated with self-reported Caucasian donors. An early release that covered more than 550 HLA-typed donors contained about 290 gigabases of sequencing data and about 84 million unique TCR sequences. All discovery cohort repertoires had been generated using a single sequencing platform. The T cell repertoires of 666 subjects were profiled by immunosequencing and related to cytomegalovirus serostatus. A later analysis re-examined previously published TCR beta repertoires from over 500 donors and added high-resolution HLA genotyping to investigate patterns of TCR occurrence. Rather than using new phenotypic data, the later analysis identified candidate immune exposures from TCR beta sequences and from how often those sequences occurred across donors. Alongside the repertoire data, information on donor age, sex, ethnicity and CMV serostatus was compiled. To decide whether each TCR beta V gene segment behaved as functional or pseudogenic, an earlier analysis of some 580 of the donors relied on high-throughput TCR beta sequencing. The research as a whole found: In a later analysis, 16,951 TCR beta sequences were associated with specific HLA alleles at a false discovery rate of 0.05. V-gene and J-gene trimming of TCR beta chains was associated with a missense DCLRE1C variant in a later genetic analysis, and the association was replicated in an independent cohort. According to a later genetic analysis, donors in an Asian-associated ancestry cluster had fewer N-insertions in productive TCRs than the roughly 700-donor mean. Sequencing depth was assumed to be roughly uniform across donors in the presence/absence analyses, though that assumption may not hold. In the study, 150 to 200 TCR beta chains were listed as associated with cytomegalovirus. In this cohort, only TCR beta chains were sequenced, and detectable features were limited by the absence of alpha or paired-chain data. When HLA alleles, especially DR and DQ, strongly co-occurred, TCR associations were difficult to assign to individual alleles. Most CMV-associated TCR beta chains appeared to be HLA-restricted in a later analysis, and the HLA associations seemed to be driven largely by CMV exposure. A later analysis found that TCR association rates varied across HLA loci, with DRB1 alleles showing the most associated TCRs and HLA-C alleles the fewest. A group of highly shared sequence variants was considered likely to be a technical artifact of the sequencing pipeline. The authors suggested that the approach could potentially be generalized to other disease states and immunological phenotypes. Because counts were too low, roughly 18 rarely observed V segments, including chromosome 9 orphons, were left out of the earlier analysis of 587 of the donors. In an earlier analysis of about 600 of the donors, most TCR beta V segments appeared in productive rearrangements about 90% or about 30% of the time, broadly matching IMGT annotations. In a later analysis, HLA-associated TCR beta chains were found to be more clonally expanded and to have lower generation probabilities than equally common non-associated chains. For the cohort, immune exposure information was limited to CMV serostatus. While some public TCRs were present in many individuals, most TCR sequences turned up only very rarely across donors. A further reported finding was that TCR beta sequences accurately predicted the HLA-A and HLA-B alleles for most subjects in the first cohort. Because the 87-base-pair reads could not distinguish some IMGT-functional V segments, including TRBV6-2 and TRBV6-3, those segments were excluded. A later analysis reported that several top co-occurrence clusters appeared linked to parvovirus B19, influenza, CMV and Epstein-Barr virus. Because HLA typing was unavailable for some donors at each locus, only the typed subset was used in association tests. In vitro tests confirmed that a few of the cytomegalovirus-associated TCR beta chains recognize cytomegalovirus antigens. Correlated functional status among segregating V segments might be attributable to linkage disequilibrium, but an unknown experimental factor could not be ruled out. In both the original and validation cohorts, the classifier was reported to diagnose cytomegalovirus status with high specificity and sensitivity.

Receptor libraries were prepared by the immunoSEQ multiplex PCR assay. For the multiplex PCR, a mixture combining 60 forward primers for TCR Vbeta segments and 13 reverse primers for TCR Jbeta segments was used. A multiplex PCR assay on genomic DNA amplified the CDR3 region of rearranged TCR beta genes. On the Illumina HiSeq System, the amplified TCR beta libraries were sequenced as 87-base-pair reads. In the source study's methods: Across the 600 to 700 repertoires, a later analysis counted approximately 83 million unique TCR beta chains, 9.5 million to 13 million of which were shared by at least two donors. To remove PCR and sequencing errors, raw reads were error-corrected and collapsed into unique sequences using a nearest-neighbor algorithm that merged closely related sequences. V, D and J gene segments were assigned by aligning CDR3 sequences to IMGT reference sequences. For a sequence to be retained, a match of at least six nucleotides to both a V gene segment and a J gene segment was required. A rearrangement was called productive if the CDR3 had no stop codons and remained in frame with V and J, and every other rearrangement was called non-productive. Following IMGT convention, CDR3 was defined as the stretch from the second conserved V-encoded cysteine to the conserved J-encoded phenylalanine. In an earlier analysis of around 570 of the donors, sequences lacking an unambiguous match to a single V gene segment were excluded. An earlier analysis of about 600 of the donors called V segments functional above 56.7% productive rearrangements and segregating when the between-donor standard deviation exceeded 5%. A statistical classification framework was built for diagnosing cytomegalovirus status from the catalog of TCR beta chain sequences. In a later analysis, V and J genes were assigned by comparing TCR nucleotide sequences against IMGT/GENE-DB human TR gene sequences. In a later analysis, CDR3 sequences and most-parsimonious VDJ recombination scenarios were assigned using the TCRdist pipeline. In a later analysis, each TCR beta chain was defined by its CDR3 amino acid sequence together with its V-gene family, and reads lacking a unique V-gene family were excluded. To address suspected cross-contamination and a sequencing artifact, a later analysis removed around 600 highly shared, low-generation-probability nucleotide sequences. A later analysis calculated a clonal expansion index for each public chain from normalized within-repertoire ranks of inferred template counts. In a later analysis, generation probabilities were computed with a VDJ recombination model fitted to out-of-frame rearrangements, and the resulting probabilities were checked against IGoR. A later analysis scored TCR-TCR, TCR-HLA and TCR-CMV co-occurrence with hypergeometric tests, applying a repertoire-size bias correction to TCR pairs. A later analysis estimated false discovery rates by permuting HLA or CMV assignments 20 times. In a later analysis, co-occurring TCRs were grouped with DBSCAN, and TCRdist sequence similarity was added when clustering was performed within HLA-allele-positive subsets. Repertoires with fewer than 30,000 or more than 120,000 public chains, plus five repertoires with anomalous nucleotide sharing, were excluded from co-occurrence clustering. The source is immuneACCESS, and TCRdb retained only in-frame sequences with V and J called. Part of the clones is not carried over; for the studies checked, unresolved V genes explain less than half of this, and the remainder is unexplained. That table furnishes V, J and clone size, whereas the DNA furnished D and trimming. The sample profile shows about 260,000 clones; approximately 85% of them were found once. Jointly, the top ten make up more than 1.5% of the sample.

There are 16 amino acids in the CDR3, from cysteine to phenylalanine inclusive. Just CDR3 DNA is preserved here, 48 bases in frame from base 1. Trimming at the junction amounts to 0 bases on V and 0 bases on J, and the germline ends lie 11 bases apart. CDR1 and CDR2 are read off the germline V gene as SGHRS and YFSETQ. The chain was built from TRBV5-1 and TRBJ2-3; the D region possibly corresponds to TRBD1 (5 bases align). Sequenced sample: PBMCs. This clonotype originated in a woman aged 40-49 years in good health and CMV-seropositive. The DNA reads TGCGCCAGCAGCTTGGGGCGGACAACTAGCACAGATACGCAGTATTTT. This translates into CASSLGRTTSTDTQYF.